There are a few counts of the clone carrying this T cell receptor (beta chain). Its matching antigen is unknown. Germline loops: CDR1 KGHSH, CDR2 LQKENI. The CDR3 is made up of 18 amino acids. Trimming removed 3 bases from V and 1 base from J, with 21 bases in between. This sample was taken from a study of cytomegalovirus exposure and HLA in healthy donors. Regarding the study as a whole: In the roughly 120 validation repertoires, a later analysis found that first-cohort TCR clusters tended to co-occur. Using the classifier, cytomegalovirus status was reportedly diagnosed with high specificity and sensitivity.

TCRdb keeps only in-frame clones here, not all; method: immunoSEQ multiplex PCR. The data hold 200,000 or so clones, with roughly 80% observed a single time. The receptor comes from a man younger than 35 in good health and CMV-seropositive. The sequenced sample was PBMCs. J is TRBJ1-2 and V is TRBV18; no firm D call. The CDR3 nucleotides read TGTGCCAGCTCACCCCGAGGGATATCACCCTTAAATAACTATGGCTACACCTTC. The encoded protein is CASSPRGISPLNNYGYTF.